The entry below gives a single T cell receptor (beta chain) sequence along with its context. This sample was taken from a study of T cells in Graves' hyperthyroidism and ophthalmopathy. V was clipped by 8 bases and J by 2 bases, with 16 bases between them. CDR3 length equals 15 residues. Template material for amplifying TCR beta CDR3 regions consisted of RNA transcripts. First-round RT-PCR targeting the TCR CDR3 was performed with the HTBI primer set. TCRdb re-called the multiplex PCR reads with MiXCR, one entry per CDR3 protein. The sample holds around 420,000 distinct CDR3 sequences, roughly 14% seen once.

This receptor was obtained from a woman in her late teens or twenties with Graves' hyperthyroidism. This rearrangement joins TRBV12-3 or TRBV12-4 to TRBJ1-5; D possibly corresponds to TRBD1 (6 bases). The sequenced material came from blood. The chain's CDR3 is CASGPQGSGNQPQHF. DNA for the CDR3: TGTGCCAGCGGGCCCCAGGGGTCCGGCAATCAGCCCCAGCATTTT.